The 30 T cell receptor beta chains given below trace back to one sample, sequenced in a study of blood T cell repertoires in COVID-19. TCRdb keeps only in-frame clones here, not all; method: immunoSEQ multiplex PCR. The table lists 190,000 or so clones, 80% to 85% of them singletons. The specimen sequenced was PBMCs or T cells enriched from blood (not recorded which). All receptors come from a man aged 40-49 years who had recovered from COVID-19.

This rearrangement joins TRBV6-5 to TRBJ1-1; D not resolved. The V gene's germline CDR1 is MNHEY and CDR2 SVGAGI. The CDR3 has 14 amino acids. The germline V and J ends were trimmed by 6 bases and 0 bases, with 11 bases remaining between them. This CDR3 reads CASSTRGVNTEAFF. The CDR3 DNA follows: TGTGCCAGCAGCACTCGGGGTGTGAACACTGAAGCTTTCTTT.

J is TRBJ2-1 and V is TRBV19; weak D call: TRBD2 (6 bases). CDR3 length equals 11 residues. V dropped 3 bases and J dropped 10 bases, with 7 bases sitting between them. Germline V lookup: CDR1 LNHDA, CDR2 SQIVND (reference sequence). This chain's CDR3 is CASSMGGEQFF. DNA of the CDR3: TGTGCCAGTAGTATGGGAGGCGAGCAGTTCTTC.

The rearrangement links TRBV3-1 (or the pseudogene TRBV3-2) to TRBJ1-2, with D possibly matching TRBD1 (6 bases). Germline assignment: CDR1 LGHDT and CDR2 YNNKEL (reference sequence). The V gene lost 5 bases and the J gene lost 8 bases, with 12 bases spanning the gap. CDR3 size: 12 residues. CDR3 in DNA: TGTGCCAGCAGCATAGGACAGCAGGGCTACACCTTC. Translated, it gives CASSIGQQGYTF.

V is TRBV24-1 and J is TRBJ1-2; TRBD1 aligns across 9 bases. The V gene's germline CDR1 is KGHDR and CDR2 SFDVKD. V lost 2 bases, J lost 2 bases, and 8 bases stayed unmatched. The CDR3 has 17 amino acids. CDR3 coding DNA: TGTGCCACCAGTGATTGGCCATGGACAGGGGAAAACTATGGCTACACCTTC. Its translation is CATSDWPWTGENYGYTF.

A few counts support this clone. V usage is TRBV6-5 and J usage is TRBJ1-3, with D tentatively TRBD1 (6 bases). V dropped 4 bases and J dropped 2 bases, with 15 bases sitting between them. This CDR3 comprises 16 residues. Germline V gene data show CDR1 as MNHEY and CDR2 as SVGAGI. CDR3 residues: CASSSSQTGTGNTIYF. The CDR3 DNA sequence: TGTGCCAGCAGTTCCAGCCAAACAGGGACTGGAAACACCATATATTTT.

The chain combines TRBV7-6 with TRBJ1-6; TRBD1 matches at 7 bases. V gave up 4 bases and J gave up 10 bases; unmatched junction bases: 13. Germline CDR1 SGHVS, CDR2 FNYEAQ. There are 16 residues in the CDR3. CDR3 region: CASSSTGVMSRSPLHF. The CDR3 region has the DNA TGTGCCAGCAGCTCAACAGGGGTCATGTCCAGGTCACCCCTCCACTTT.

The V and J genes are TRBV5-5 and TRBJ2-7; a possible D gene is TRBD1 (6 bases). V gave up 5 bases and J gave up 7 bases, with 19 bases separating them. The CDR3 covers 14 residues. Looked up from germline, CDR1 is SGHKS and CDR2 is YYEKEE (reference sequence). The CDR3 sequence: CASSGQTLLREQYF. DNA of the CDR3: TGTGCCAGCAGTGGACAGACACTTCTTCGGGAGCAGTACTTC.

The gene calls are TRBV5-6 and TRBJ2-7, with D maybe TRBD2 (5 bases). Trimming shortened V by 4 bases and J by 2 bases, and 7 bases separated the two germline ends. The length of the CDR3 is 12 residues. CDR1 is SGHDT, CDR2 YYEEEE, per germline. CDR3 sequence reads: CASSVGTYEQYF. The DNA for the CDR3 is TGTGCCAGCAGCGTCGGGACCTACGAGCAGTACTTC.

The V and J genes are TRBV24-1 and TRBJ1-5, with TRBD1 matching over 10 bases. CDR3 length: 15 amino acids. Germline assignment: CDR1 KGHDR and CDR2 SFDVKD. V shed 4 bases, J shed 7 bases, and the junction held 6 bases outside the gene matches. CDR3 region: CATSDPTGGDQPQHF. The DNA for the CDR3 is TGTGCCACCAGTGACCCGACAGGGGGCGACCAGCCCCAGCATTTT.

This clone was recorded a few times. The J gene is TRBJ2-3, the V gene TRBV7-3; unclear D gene. This CDR3 comprises 13 residues. Germline CDR1 and CDR2: SGHTA and FQGTGA. V was clipped by 5 bases and J by 0 bases, with 6 bases between them. The CDR3 loop reads CASSAASTDTQYF. The CDR3 region has the DNA TGTGCCAGCAGCGCAGCGAGCACAGATACGCAGTATTTT.

This chain connects TRBV5-4 to TRBJ1-5; D is unresolved. Germline loops: CDR1 SGHNT, CDR2 YYREEE (reference sequence). This CDR3 has 12 amino acids. V was trimmed by 0 bases and J by 6 bases, leaving 4 bases between them. CDR3 loop: CASSLDGQPQHF. CDR3 coding DNA: TGTGCCAGCAGCTTGGACGGTCAGCCCCAGCATTTT. Looking up the rest from reference TRBV5-4 and TRBJ1-5 gives the full variable domain: ETGVTQSPTHLIKTRGQQVTLRCSSQSGHNTVSWYQQALGQGPQFIFQYYREEENGRGNFPPRFSGLQFPNYSSELNVNALELDDSALYLCASSLDGQPQHFGDGTRLSIL.

The rearrangement joins TRBV30 to TRBJ2-5; D remains unclear. The CDR3 spans 14 residues. V gave up 0 bases and J gave up 3 bases, with 11 bases separating them. Germline assignment: CDR1 GTSNPN and CDR2 SVGIG (reference sequence). The CDR3 protein is CAWSVRYTEETQYF. CDR3 sequence (DNA): TGTGCCTGGAGTGTACGGTACACAGAAGAGACCCAGTACTTC. Looking up the rest from reference TRBV30 and TRBJ2-5 gives the full variable domain: SQTIHQWPATLVQPVGSPLSLECTVEGTSNPNLYWYRQAAGRGLQLLFYSVGIGQISSEVPQNLSASRPQDRQFILSSKKLLLSDSGFYLCAWSVRYTEETQYFGPGTRLLVL.

This clone was recorded a few times. This chain links TRBV29-1 with TRBJ2-1, with 7 bases matching TRBD2. This CDR3 region has 13 residues. The germline gives CDR1 SQVTM, CDR2 ANQGSEA. V was pared by 4 bases and J by 8 bases, with 8 bases of the junction left unmatched. CDR3: CSVVTGGVDEQFF. The CDR3 coding sequence is TGCAGCGTTGTTACGGGGGGTGTCGATGAGCAGTTCTTC.

V usage is TRBV12-3 or TRBV12-4 and J usage is TRBJ2-7; 8 bases are a match to TRBD2. Germline trimming cut 8 bases from V and 5 bases from J; bases unmatched to any gene: 8. This CDR3 is 13 amino acids long. The CDR3 loop reads CASVPGGSHEQYF. As DNA, the CDR3 is TGTGCCAGCGTCCCGGGGGGGTCGCACGAGCAGTACTTC.

This clone was seen a handful of times. The rearrangement links TRBV27 to TRBJ1-2; 8 nucleotides align to TRBD1. Germline CDR1 is MNHEY and CDR2 is SMNVEV (reference sequence). CDR3 length: 15 residues. Unmatched junction bases numbered 7, after V lost 3 bases and J lost 4 bases. The CDR3 is CASSFQRTGTYGYTF. DNA of the CDR3: TGTGCCAGCAGTTTCCAAAGGACAGGGACCTATGGCTACACCTTC.

The gene calls are TRBV24-1 and TRBJ2-1, with D possibly matching TRBD2 (6 bases). The CDR3 extends over 14 amino acids. V shed 5 bases and J shed 3 bases, with 10 bases lying between them. CDR1 is KGHDR and CDR2 is SFDVKD in the germline V gene. The CDR3 is CATSGQGGYNEQFF. The DNA of the CDR3 is TGTGCCACCAGTGGCCAGGGAGGCTACAATGAGCAGTTCTTC.

The chain recombines TRBV7-6 with TRBJ2-3, with 12 bases fitting TRBD2. CDR1 is SGHVS, CDR2 FNYEAQ, per germline. The CDR3 consists of 17 residues. Trimming took 0 bases from V and 6 from J; bases not matched to a gene: 7. Written as DNA, the CDR3 is TGTGCCAGCAGCTTAGCGCCTAGCGGGGGGGGTAGGGATACGCAGTATTTT. Amino acid sequence: CASSLAPSGGGRDTQYF.

V is TRBV6-5 and J is TRBJ2-1; D ambiguous. Germline CDR1 MNHEY, CDR2 SVGAGI. Deletions cut 6 bases from V and 3 bases from J, with 9 bases between. The CDR3 spans 13 residues. The chain's CDR3 is CASRQRNYNEQFF. Here the CDR3 DNA reads TGTGCCAGCAGACAGAGAAACTACAATGAGCAGTTCTTC.

The rearrangement links TRBV5-6 to TRBJ1-6, with no clear D. The germline CDR1 and CDR2 sequences are SGHDT and YYEEEE. Trimming took 4 bases from V and 8 from J, leaving 16 bases between them. The CDR3 length is 15 residues. CDR3 nucleotides: TGTGCCAGCAGCCCTAACTCACTATGGGATTCACCCCTCCACTTT. Its protein product is CASSPNSLWDSPLHF. Together with reference TRBV5-6 and TRBJ1-6, the CDR3 gives the full variable domain: DAGVTQSPTHLIKTRGQQVTLRCSPKSGHDTVSWYQQALGQGPQFIFQYYEEEERQRGNFPDRFSGHQFPNYSSELNVNALLLGDSALYLCASSPNSLWDSPLHFGNGTRLTVT.

V gene TRBV30 combines with J gene TRBJ1-6; D gene unclear. Germline V lookup: CDR1 GTSNPN, CDR2 SVGIG (reference sequence). The CDR3 has 16 amino acids. Between the trimmed V and J ends, which lost 2 bases and 10 bases, there was a span of 21 bases. CDR3 sequence reads: CAWSTTFARVRSPLHF. Here the CDR3 DNA reads TGTGCCTGGAGTACAACCTTCGCGAGGGTAAGGTCACCCCTCCACTTT.

The rearrangement joins TRBV30 to TRBJ1-2; TRBD1 matches 12 bases. Germline CDR1 and CDR2: GTSNPN and SVGIG (reference sequence). The CDR3 is made up of 15 amino acids. Trimming at V came to 2 bases and at J to 7 bases, leaving 8 bases not matched to a gene. CDR3 in amino acids: CAWSHRGTGGVGYTF. CDR3 nucleotides: TGTGCCTGGAGTCATAGGGGGACAGGGGGCGTTGGCTACACCTTC. The full variable domain, with the rest looked up from reference TRBV30 and TRBJ1-2, is SQTIHQWPATLVQPVGSPLSLECTVEGTSNPNLYWYRQAAGRGLQLLFYSVGIGQISSEVPQNLSASRPQDRQFILSSKKLLLSDSGFYLCAWSHRGTGGVGYTFGSGTRLTVV.

This clone has a handful of counts. The rearrangement joins TRBV28 to TRBJ1-3, with D hard to call. Germline loops: CDR1 MDHEN, CDR2 SYDVKM. This CDR3 spans 15 amino acids. V was clipped by 6 bases and J by 0 bases, with 12 bases between them. The CDR3: CASRSPGGSGNTIYF. Here the CDR3 DNA reads TGTGCCAGCAGATCCCCGGGAGGCTCTGGAAACACCATATATTTT.

Concerning this clone itself: Sequence at one end of the junction differs from germline and may be a read error. The chain joins TRBV10-2 to TRBJ1-1; tentatively, D is TRBD1 (5 bases). Germline loops: CDR1 WSHSY, CDR2 SAAADI. The CDR3 loop spans 14 amino acids. CDR3 protein: CASSEGQWNAEAFF. The CDR3 nucleotides are TGCGCCAGCAGTGAGGGACAATGGAACGCTGAAGCTTTCTTT.

The V gene is TRBV20-1, the J gene TRBJ2-7; 8 nucleotides agree with TRBD1. The CDR3 is 11 residues long. Germline loops: CDR1 DFQATT, CDR2 SNEGSKA (reference sequence). Trimming at V came to 7 bases and at J to 7 bases, leaving 6 bases not matched to a gene. CDR3 amino acids: CSVWDRQEQYF. CDR3 nucleotide sequence: TGCAGTGTTTGGGACAGGCAGGAGCAGTACTTC.

The chain links TRBV3-1 (or the pseudogene TRBV3-2) to TRBJ1-1, with D unresolved. There are 15 residues in the CDR3. Trimming took off 4 bases at V and 0 bases at J, with 12 bases between the two ends. Germline V gene lookup returns CDR1 LGHDT and CDR2 YNNKEL (reference sequence). The CDR3: CASSPQMGLNTEAFF. The CDR3 DNA is TGTGCCAGCAGCCCACAGATGGGTTTGAACACTGAAGCTTTCTTT.

A few counts support this clone. This chain joins TRBV27 and TRBJ1-2, with D tentatively TRBD1 (5 bases). Trimming shortened V by 2 bases and J by 7 bases, and 14 bases separated the two germline ends. This CDR3 has 14 residues. Per the germline V gene, CDR1 is MNHEY and CDR2 is SMNVEV (reference sequence). The CDR3, as DNA: TGTGCCAGCAGTTTAGGGGGGGAAAGGGGTGGCTACACCTTC. As protein: CASSLGGERGGYTF.

The chain has TRBV2 and TRBJ1-1; D gene ambiguous. Germline V gene data show CDR1 as SNHLY and CDR2 as FYNNEI. This CDR3 has 13 amino acids. V lost 1 base and J 3 bases, leaving 6 bases between the germline ends. This chain's CDR3 is CASSEVRDTEAFF. CDR3 nucleotide sequence: TGTGCCAGCAGTGAAGTGAGGGACACTGAAGCTTTCTTT. The variable domain in full, with the rest retrieved from reference TRBV2 and TRBJ1-1, is EPEVTQTPSHQVTQMGQEVILRCVPISNHLYFYWYRQILGQKVEFLVSFYNNEISEKSEIFDDQFSVERPDGSNFTLKIRSTKLEDSAMYFCASSEVRDTEAFFGQGTRLTVV.

V and J are TRBV18 and TRBJ1-2; a weak D match, TRBD1 (6 bases). Germline V gene lookup returns CDR1 KGHSH and CDR2 LQKENI. The ends were cut back, 0 bases at V and 1 base at J, with 15 bases in the middle. CDR3 size: 17 residues. The CDR3 DNA reads as TGTGCCAGCTCACCACCGCCAGGGGCGCGTAGTAACTATGGCTACACCTTC. Its translation is CASSPPPGARSNYGYTF.

Points on this clone: The same CDR3 can be traced to other DNA sequences in this sample. The rearrangement joins TRBV5-1 to TRBJ2-5; D remains ambiguous. Germline V lookup: CDR1 SGHRS, CDR2 YFSETQ. Trimming cost V 8 bases and J 2 bases, with 7 bases left between them. CDR3 length equals 11 residues. The CDR3 DNA reads as TGCGCCAGTTCCCTGCAAGAGACCCAGTACTTC. Translated, it gives CASSLQETQYF.

CDR3 DNA: TGTGCCAGCAGCGCCCCTAACGGTGACGAGCAGTACTTC. This gives the protein CASSAPNGDEQYF. The J gene is TRBJ2-7, the V gene TRBV11-3; D is ambiguous. CDR3 length: 13 amino acids. The V end lost 5 bases, the J end lost 5 bases, and 13 bases lay between the germline ends. Per the germline V gene, CDR1 is SGHNT and CDR2 is YENEEA. Variable domain in full (rest from reference TRBV11-3 and TRBJ2-7): EAGVVQSPRYKIIEKKQPVAFWCNPISGHNTLYWYLQNLGQGPELLIRYENEEAVDDSQLPKDRFSAERLKGVDSTLKIQPAELGDSAVYLCASSAPNGDEQYFGPGTRLTVT.